The T cell receptor beta chain under discussion was sequenced for a study of T cell repertoires in cytomegalovirus infection. Overall study context: Public TCR beta signatures indicated both CMV infection and matching HLA type.

Study-level points and caveats: Dominating the ex vivo response were TCR beta clonotypes that were CMV-specific and HLA-C-restricted. Cumulative frequency (of public TCR beta family members) identified carriers of CMV plus the relevant HLA.

This clonotype has more than one count but fewer than ten. The antigen remains undetermined. MiXCR, applied by TCRdb to the reads, yields one record per CDR3 protein. The table records some 280,000 distinct CDR3 sequences, roughly 15% of them present only once. The sample comprised PBMCs. The sequence derives from a human donor in good health (CMV status not recorded). Some clones in this sample may be carry-over from other donors' samples.

The CDR3 reads CASSLLFSGRTPEQFF. CDR3 DNA sequence: TGTGCCAGCAGCTTATTGTTTAGCGGGAGGACCCCAGAGCAGTTCTTC. The chain joins TRBV7-2 to TRBJ2-1, with 10 bases aligning to TRBD2. Unmatched junction bases numbered 11, after V lost 2 bases and J lost 10 bases. The CDR3 is made up of 16 amino acids. Looked up from germline, CDR1 is SGHTA and CDR2 is FQGNSA.